Below are 24 T cell receptor beta chains sequenced from a single sample in a study of CD8 T cells in Susac syndrome. Random hexamers primed reverse transcription of about 0.45 to 1 ug RNA. In TCRdb, the immunoSEQ multiplex PCR reads were re-called with MiXCR into one record per CDR3 protein. The repertoire includes roughly 190,000 distinct CDR3 sequences, more than 85% of them detected once, and approximately 0.086% sits in the top ten. Sequenced sample: CD4+ T cells from PBMCs. Receptor source: a human donor with Susac syndrome.

The chain employs TRBV20-1 and TRBJ2-3; TRBD2 matches at 9 bases. This CDR3 is built from 16 residues. Germline V CDR1 and CDR2: DFQATT, SNEGSKA (reference sequence). V was clipped by 1 base and J by 3 bases; unmatched bases: 8. DNA of the CDR3: TGCAGTGCTAGAGCCGACAGCGGGGGGCGTACAGATACGCAGTATTTT. This translates into CSARADSGGRTDTQYF.

The V gene is TRBV6-2 or TRBV6-3, the J gene TRBJ2-6; 7 bases are a match to TRBD1. This CDR3 region has 15 residues. Germline trimming cut 2 bases from V and 3 bases from J; bases unmatched to any gene: 1. Germline CDR1 and CDR2: MNHEY and SVGEGT. CDR3 in amino acids: CASSYRGLGANVLTF. The DNA of the CDR3 is TGTGCCAGCAGTTACAGGGGGCTTGGGGCCAACGTCCTGACTTTC.

Here the CDR3 DNA reads TGTGCCAGCAGGCCGACCATAGGGGGGGACACCTACGAGCAGTACTTC. This sequence encodes CASRPTIGGDTYEQYF. The V gene is TRBV2, the J gene TRBJ2-7; tentative D call: TRBD2 (7 bases). The V gene's germline CDR1 is SNHLY and CDR2 FYNNEI. The ends were cut back, 6 bases at V and 2 bases at J, with 20 bases in the middle. There are 16 residues in the CDR3.

The gene calls are TRBV5-4 and TRBJ2-1, with a weak D call TRBD2 (6 bases). V was cut by 0 bases and J by 4 bases, with 14 bases left in between. CDR1 SGHNT and CDR2 YYREEE come from the germline V gene (reference sequence). The CDR3 covers 16 residues. The CDR3 spells CASSLATSNGYNEQFF. Written as DNA, the CDR3 is TGTGCCAGCAGCTTGGCTACTAGCAACGGGTACAATGAGCAGTTCTTC.

This clonotype was detected only once. The chain employs TRBV11-1 and TRBJ2-5, with 7 bases fitting TRBD2. The germline V gene has CDR1 SGHAT and CDR2 FQDESV (reference sequence). This CDR3 region has 15 residues. The V segment lost 7 bases and the J segment 5 bases; nucleotides outside the gene matches: 13. CDR3 loop: CASTLNPGEGETQYF. The DNA for the CDR3 is TGTGCCAGCACCCTGAATCCGGGGGAGGGGGAGACCCAGTACTTC.

The chain joins TRBV9 to TRBJ1-3; tentative D call: TRBD1 (6 bases). Per the germline V gene, CDR1 is SGDLS and CDR2 is YYNGEE. V lost 0 bases and J lost 4, with 14 bases in between. The CDR3 extends over 16 amino acids. The CDR3 spells CASSVGQGRSGNTIYF. The CDR3 nucleotides are TGTGCCAGCAGCGTAGGGCAGGGGAGGTCGGGAAACACCATATATTTT.

This sequence joins TRBV19 and TRBJ2-1; 7 bases are shared with TRBD2. The CDR3 consists of 15 residues. The V gene end was trimmed by 3 bases and the J gene end by 7 bases; junction bases not matched to a gene: 9. CDR1 LNHDA and CDR2 SQIVND come from the germline V gene (reference sequence). CDR3 residues: CASSIGGSLLNEQFF. The DNA for the CDR3 is TGTGCCAGTAGTATCGGCGGGAGTTTACTAAATGAGCAGTTCTTC.

This clonotype was seen once. The CDR3: CASTMSSYNSPLHF. The CDR3 DNA is TGTGCCAGTACAATGAGCTCCTATAATTCACCCCTCCACTTT. The V and J genes are TRBV19 and TRBJ1-6; no firm D call. The V end lost 7 bases, the J end lost 0 bases, and 7 bases lay between the germline ends. CDR1 is LNHDA and CDR2 is SQIVND in the germline V gene (reference sequence). The CDR3 runs to 14 residues.

The chain has TRBV27 and TRBJ1-4, with D perhaps TRBD1 (5 bases). The CDR3 loop spans 15 amino acids. In germline, CDR1 is MNHEY, CDR2 SMNVEV (reference sequence). V was trimmed by 2 bases and J by 2 bases, leaving 9 bases between them. The CDR3 coding sequence is TGTGCCAGCAGTTTAGGGGGAGTCACTAATGAAAAACTGTTTTTT. Protein: CASSLGGVTNEKLFF. Drawing the rest from reference TRBV27 and TRBJ1-4, the complete variable domain is EAQVTQNPRYLITVTGKKLTVTCSQNMNHEYMSWYRQDPGLGLRQIYYSMNVEVTDKGDVPEGYKVSRKEKRNFPLILESPSPNQTSLYFCASSLGGVTNEKLFFGSGTQLSVL.

The chain links TRBV7-3 to TRBJ2-7; D is perhaps TRBD2 (7 bases). This CDR3 is built from 12 residues. The V end lost 4 bases, the J end lost 7 bases, and 11 bases lay between the germline ends. Germline lookup yields CDR1 SGHTA and CDR2 FQGTGA. This chain's CDR3 is CASSSEGGEQYF. The CDR3 DNA follows: TGTGCCAGCAGCTCTGAGGGGGGGGAGCAGTACTTC. Combining the CDR3 with reference TRBV7-3 and TRBJ2-7 gives the whole variable domain GAGVSQTPSNKVTEKGKYVELRCDPISGHTALYWYRQSLGQGPEFLIYFQGTGAADDSGLPNDRFFAVRPEGSVSTLKIQRTERGDSAVYLCASSSEGGEQYFGPGTRLTVT.

This clonotype was detected once. The rearrangement uses TRBV7-2 and TRBJ1-4, with 8 nucleotides matching TRBD1. This CDR3 comprises 14 residues. Germline CDR1 is SGHTA and CDR2 is FQGNSA. The trim removed 5 bases at V and 4 bases at J, leaving 3 bases unmatched. The CDR3 protein is CASSDRGINEKLFF. The CDR3 nucleotides read TGTGCCAGCAGCGACAGGGGCATTAATGAAAAACTGTTTTTT.

The chain couples TRBV10-3 to TRBJ1-5, with unresolved D. There are 15 residues in the CDR3. Per the germline V gene, CDR1 is ENHRY and CDR2 is SYGVKD. Trimming cost V 2 bases and J 2 bases, with 10 bases left between them. The CDR3 region has the DNA TGTGCCATCAGTGAGCGCGTTTCGGGCAATCAGCCCCAGCATTTT. Encoded protein: CAISERVSGNQPQHF.

The chain uses TRBV27 and TRBJ1-1; weak D call: TRBD1 (5 bases). Germline V gene data show CDR1 as MNHEY and CDR2 as SMNVEV (reference sequence). Deletions cut 5 bases from V and 0 bases from J, with 19 bases between. CDR3 length equals 17 residues. CDR3 in DNA: TGTGCCAGCAGTATGTACGGGGCGAAAATAATGAACACTGAAGCTTTCTTT. Residues: CASSMYGAKIMNTEAFF.

This sequence joins TRBV7-9 and TRBJ1-4; D perhaps matches TRBD1 (5 bases). Germline CDR1 SEHNR, CDR2 FQNEAQ (reference sequence). The V and J ends lost 4 bases and 14 bases respectively, with 17 bases between them. This CDR3 is 13 amino acids long. CDR3 sequence: CASSSPTEGLLFF. The CDR3 nucleotides read TGTGCCAGCAGCTCACCGACAGAAGGACTTCTGTTTTTT.

This chain connects TRBV20-1 to TRBJ2-1; no clear D gene. Germline CDR1 is DFQATT and CDR2 is SNEGSKA (reference sequence). CDR3 size: 15 residues. Trimming stripped 6 bases from V and 0 bases from J, with 15 bases between. The CDR3 reads CSAHELSSSYNEQFF. The CDR3 DNA sequence: TGCAGTGCGCACGAGCTTTCGAGCTCCTACAATGAGCAGTTCTTC.

J is TRBJ2-7 and V is TRBV6-5; D gene uncertain. This CDR3 region has 13 residues. Germline loops: CDR1 MNHEY, CDR2 SVGAGI. V was shortened by 6 bases and J by 2 bases, with 11 bases between the two germline ends. CDR3 in amino acids: CASRASTAYEQYF. DNA of the CDR3: TGTGCCAGCAGGGCGTCTACGGCCTACGAGCAGTACTTC.

CDR3 DNA: TGTGCCAGCAGCTTGGGAGGGGGCATGAACACTGAAGCTTTCTTT. Its protein is CASSLGGGMNTEAFF. The V call is TRBV5-6, the J call TRBJ1-1; 7 nucleotides line up with TRBD1. The junction had 2 bases not matched to a gene; V was cut back by 0 bases and J by 0 bases. This CDR3 contains 15 residues. Looked up from germline, CDR1 is SGHDT and CDR2 is YYEEEE. Supplemented by reference TRBV5-6 and TRBJ1-1, the full variable domain reads DAGVTQSPTHLIKTRGQQVTLRCSPKSGHDTVSWYQQALGQGPQFIFQYYEEEERQRGNFPDRFSGHQFPNYSSELNVNALLLGDSALYLCASSLGGGMNTEAFFGQGTRLTVV.

The CDR3, as DNA: TGCAGTGTGTCCGGGCTCCAAAGCTCCTACAATGAGCAGTTCTTC. This sequence encodes CSVSGLQSSYNEQFF. The chain employs TRBV20-1 and TRBJ2-1; D gene unclear. CDR1 is DFQATT and CDR2 is SNEGSKA in the germline V gene (reference sequence). Trimming left V 7 bases short and J 0 bases short, with 16 bases between. This CDR3 has 15 residues.

The J gene is TRBJ2-3, the V gene TRBV5-6; 8 nucleotides agree with TRBD2. Per the germline V gene, CDR1 is SGHDT and CDR2 is YYEEEE. This CDR3 has 16 amino acids. The V gene end was trimmed by 1 base and the J gene end by 3 bases; junction bases not matched to a gene: 7. CDR3 bases: TGTGCCAGCAGCTTGTATGCGGGAGGCGGTACAGATACGCAGTATTTT. Protein: CASSLYAGGGTDTQYF.

The CDR3 bases are TGTGCCATCAACGGGGACACAGATACGCAGTATTTT. Protein: CAINGDTDTQYF. V and J are TRBV10-3 and TRBJ2-3, with D possibly being TRBD2 (5 bases). The germline CDR1 and CDR2 sequences are ENHRY and SYGVKD. The CDR3 totals 12 residues. Trimming pared 7 bases from V and 2 bases from J, leaving 7 bases between.

The J gene is TRBJ1-3, the V gene TRBV7-2; D uncertain. Deletions cut 1 base from V and 1 base from J, with 14 bases between. The germline gives CDR1 SGHTA, CDR2 FQGNSA. The CDR3 length is 17 residues. As DNA, the CDR3 is TGTGCCAGCAGCTTAGAGTTCTCGGTACTATCTGGAAACACCATATATTTT. It codes for CASSLEFSVLSGNTIYF.

The rearrangement joins TRBV5-4 to TRBJ2-1, with 7 bases matching TRBD2. The CDR3 is 15 residues long. The germline gives CDR1 SGHNT, CDR2 YYREEE (reference sequence). V shed 1 base and J 5 bases; nucleotides not matched to a gene: 6. Here the CDR3 reads CASSLSPGTNNEQFF. The DNA of the CDR3 is TGTGCCAGCAGCTTGTCTCCGGGGACTAACAATGAGCAGTTCTTC.

The CDR3 bases are TGTGCCAGCAGCCTAAACGGTATCTCTGGAAACACCATATATTTT. This translates into CASSLNGISGNTIYF. This chain joins TRBV3-1 and TRBJ1-3, with D uncertain. CDR1 is LGHDT, CDR2 YNNKEL, per germline (reference sequence). Trimming left V 4 bases short and J 0 bases short, with 10 bases between. This CDR3 has 15 residues. The full variable domain, completed using reference TRBV3-1 and TRBJ1-3, is DTAVSQTPKYLVTQMGNDKSIKCEQNLGHDTMYWYKQDSKKFLKIMFSYNNKELIINETVPNRFSPKSPDKAHLNLHINSLELGDSAVYFCASSLNGISGNTIYFGEGSWLTVV.

CDR3 region: CSSAPRETQYF. In nucleotides, the CDR3 is TGCAGTAGCGCGCCGAGGGAGACCCAGTACTTC. The rearrangement uses TRBV20-1 and TRBJ2-5; D gene uncertain. The CDR3 contains 11 residues. CDR1 is DFQATT, CDR2 SNEGSKA, per germline (reference sequence). The V end lost 8 bases, the J end lost 5 bases, and 12 bases lay between the germline ends.